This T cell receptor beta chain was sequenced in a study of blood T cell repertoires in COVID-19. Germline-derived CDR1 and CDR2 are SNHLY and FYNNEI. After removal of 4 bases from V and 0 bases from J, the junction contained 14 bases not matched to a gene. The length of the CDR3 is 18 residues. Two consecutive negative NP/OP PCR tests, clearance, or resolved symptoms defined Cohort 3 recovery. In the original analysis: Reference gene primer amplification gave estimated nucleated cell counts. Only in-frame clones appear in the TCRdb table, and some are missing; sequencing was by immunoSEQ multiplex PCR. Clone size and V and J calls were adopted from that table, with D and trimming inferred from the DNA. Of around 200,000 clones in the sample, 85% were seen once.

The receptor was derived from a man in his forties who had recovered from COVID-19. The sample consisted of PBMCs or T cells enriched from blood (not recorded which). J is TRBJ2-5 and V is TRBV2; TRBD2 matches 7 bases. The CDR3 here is CASSGRDRASGYQETQYF. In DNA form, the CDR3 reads TGTGCCAGCAGTGGCAGGGACCGGGCTAGCGGATACCAAGAGACCCAGTACTTC.